This TCR beta chain was sequenced in a study of CD8 T cells in ankylosing spondylitis. The sample holds many counts of this clonotype. What it binds is unknown. Findings of the study overall: Within ankylosing spondylitis blood, a TCR beta motif made up of several highly homologous variants appeared to be characteristic. Within matched ankylosing spondylitis synovial fluid, disease-linked clones were reportedly significantly enriched. A number of the motif variants had already been described in reactive arthritis synovial fluid and blood.

Using quantitative 5'-RACE with molecular barcodes, the authors made TCR beta libraries. TCRdb passed the 5' RACE reads through MiXCR, listing each CDR3 protein once. There are some 130,000 distinct CDR3 sequences in the sample; around 7.9% occur only once, and under 15% lies in the top ten. Trimming at V came to 3 bases and at J to 8 bases, leaving 4 bases not matched to a gene. The CDR3 is 13 residues long. Per the germline V gene, CDR1 is SGHTA and CDR2 is FQGNSA. This chain links TRBV7-2 with TRBJ1-2; 9 bases are shared with TRBD1. What was sequenced was blood, either unsorted or a sorted T cell fraction (not recorded which). This receptor was taken from a female donor with ankylosing spondylitis or in good health (not recorded which). The chain's CDR3 is CASSLGDRVGYTF. The CDR3 bases are TGTGCCAGCAGCTTGGGGGACAGGGTGGGCTACACCTTC.